The sequence of this TCR beta chain was determined in a study of T-cell reconstitution after alpha-beta-depleted transplantation in children. The CDR3 has 15 amino acids. The V gene end was trimmed by 5 bases and the J gene end by 7 bases; junction bases not matched to a gene: 12. Germline values: CDR1 PRHDT, CDR2 FYEKMQ (reference sequence). This clonotype was detected many times. For TCRbeta, the library was prepared with unique molecular identifiers. TCRdb fed the PCR reads into MiXCR, producing one record per CDR3 protein. The data hold under 750,000 distinct CDR3 sequences, with about 21% observed a single time.

Sample: PBMCs, mostly from graft donor cells, taken 360 days after TCRalphabeta/CD19-depleted stem cell transplant. The chain links TRBV13 to TRBJ2-7, with 9 bases that match TRBD1. This clonotype originated in a boy younger than two who had a stem cell transplant for acute myeloid leukemia, so the T cells may come from the graft donor. The CDR3 reads CASSATGTGNNEQYF. For the CDR3, the DNA is TGTGCCAGCAGCGCTACCGGGACAGGGAATAATGAGCAGTACTTC.